The T cell receptor (beta chain) described here comes from a study of cytomegalovirus exposure and HLA in healthy donors. Trimming pared 6 bases from V and 4 bases from J, leaving 9 bases between. From germline, CDR1 is SNHLY and CDR2 FYNNEI. The CDR3 is 12 amino acids. PCR primers comprised 60 Vbeta and 13 Jbeta primers. Libraries were prepared by immunoSEQ multiplex PCR; TCRdb keeps only in-frame clonotypes and omits some of them. Its clone listing holds 150,000 or so clones. General study points: Earlier results showed most TCR beta V segments being productive about 90% or about 30% of the time.

Concerning this clone: The antigen remains undetermined.

The TCR sequence derives from a woman aged 18-29 years in good health and CMV-seronegative. The gene calls are TRBV2 and TRBJ1-2; a weak D match, TRBD1 (5 bases). Material for sequencing was PBMCs. This chain's CDR3 is CASRDSPYGYTF. Written as DNA, the CDR3 is TGTGCCAGCAGAGACAGCCCCTATGGCTACACCTTC.